This T cell receptor beta chain is from a study of OX40 agonist ivuxolimab in advanced cancers. Study summary: Patients received ivuxolimab, an agonistic anti-OX40 (CD134) antibody.

Profiled with immunoSEQ multiplex PCR; TCRdb holds only in-frame clones, not every one. This repertoire shows around 56,000 clones, 88% found once; its top ten account for 8.5% to 14%. CDR1 and CDR2 (germline): SGDLS, YYNGEE. V shed 0 bases and J shed 8 bases, with 12 bases lying between them. The CDR3 runs to 14 residues. V usage is TRBV9 and J usage is TRBJ2-4; maybe TRBD2 (5 bases). The receptor's source is an adult with an advanced solid tumor such as melanoma, head and neck, liver or kidney cancer. The sequences come from CD4+ or CD8+ T cells sorted from blood, collected in a trial of the OX40 agonist ivuxolimab. The CDR3 coding sequence is TGTGCCAGCAGCGTAGATTTGGGAGACGACATTCAGTACTTC. This translates into CASSVDLGDDIQYF. Variable domain in full (rest from reference TRBV9 and TRBJ2-4): DSGVTQTPKHLITATGQRVTLRCSPRSGDLSVYWYQQSLDQGLQFLIQYYNGEERAKGNILERFSAQQFPDLHSELNLSSLELGDSALYFCASSVDLGDDIQYFGAGTRLSVL.